The 15 T cell receptor beta chains in this list originate from one sample, sequenced in a study of blood T cell repertoires in COVID-19. Generated by immunoSEQ multiplex PCR, the TCRdb table keeps only in-frame clones and is missing some. This sample has 300,000 to 400,000 clones; more than 70% occur once, and the top ten carry around 6.6%. Sequencing used peripheral blood. Receptors originate from a woman in her seventies with COVID-19, enrolled during active disease.

This clone was observed a single time. The J gene is TRBJ2-7, the V gene TRBV18; 10 bases fit TRBD2. This CDR3 region has 14 residues. Germline CDR1 reads KGHSH; CDR2 reads LQKENI. Trimming took 6 bases from V and 1 from J; bases not matched to a gene: 3. The CDR3 reads CASSLLAGSYEQYF. The CDR3 region has the DNA TGTGCCAGCTCTCTACTAGCGGGATCCTACGAGCAGTACTTC.

This chain joins TRBV2 and TRBJ1-5; 8 positions match TRBD1. Germline V gives CDR1 SNHLY, CDR2 FYNNEI. J was trimmed by 8 bases and V by 4 bases; bases with no gene match: 7. The CDR3 is 14 amino acids. This CDR3 is CASSGGRGREPQHF. CDR3 in DNA: TGTGCCAGCAGTGGAGGCAGGGGGCGCGAGCCCCAGCATTTT.

V is TRBV21-1 and J is TRBJ1-3; the DNA was not compared with TRBD1, the D call given in the table. TRBV21-1 is given as a pseudogene. CDR3 length: 15 residues. CDR3 nucleotide sequence: TGTGCCAGCCAGCGTGACAGATCCTCTGGAAACACCATATATTTT. Residues: CASQRDRSSGNTIYF.

This clone was detected once. Other nucleotide sequences from this sample produce the same CDR3. The J gene is TRBJ1-2, the V gene TRBV28; perhaps TRBD1 as D (6 bases). Trimming stripped 6 bases from V and 2 bases from J, with 13 bases between. From germline, CDR1 is MDHEN and CDR2 SYDVKM. The CDR3 runs to 14 residues. CDR3 sequence: CASSPGGANYGYTF. CDR3 nucleotide sequence: TGTGCCAGCAGCCCGGGGGGGGCGAACTATGGCTACACCTTC.

This chain connects TRBV12-3 or TRBV12-4 to TRBJ1-6; D remains ambiguous. Trimming took 7 bases from V and 10 from J, leaving 14 bases between them. The CDR3 has 13 residues. This CDR3 reads CASTQGGNSPLHF. CDR3 nucleotide sequence: TGTGCCAGCACCCAAGGAGGGAACTCACCCCTCCACTTT.

This clone was seen a few times. This chain joins TRBV28 and TRBJ2-1, with a possible D match to TRBD1 (5 bases). The length of the CDR3 is 12 residues. Germline loops: CDR1 MDHEN, CDR2 SYDVKM. Trimming cost V 6 bases and J 6 bases, with 9 bases left between them. The CDR3 region is CASRGPGNEQFF. The DNA of the CDR3 is TGTGCCAGCAGGGGGCCCGGCAATGAGCAGTTCTTC.

V and J are TRBV19 and TRBJ1-1; 7 nucleotides line up with TRBD1. The CDR3 has 14 residues. Looked up from germline, CDR1 is LNHDA and CDR2 is SQIVND (reference sequence). The junction had 5 bases not matched to a gene; V was cut back by 7 bases and J by 0 bases. This CDR3 is CASTPTGMNTEAFF. Written as DNA, the CDR3 is TGTGCCAGTACCCCGACAGGGATGAACACTGAAGCTTTCTTT.

This sequence joins TRBV11-2 and TRBJ1-6, with 8 bases aligning to TRBD1. The CDR3 runs 14 residues. The V gene end was trimmed by 6 bases and the J gene end by 10 bases; junction bases not matched to a gene: 8. The germline CDR1 and CDR2 sequences are SGHAT and FQNNGV. The CDR3 bases are TGTGCCAGCAGTCCTCTACAGGGGGACTCACCCCTCCACTTT. Translated, it gives CASSPLQGDSPLHF.

The table lists this clone with a few counts. The V gene is TRBV7-2, the J gene TRBJ2-1; 10 nucleotides match TRBD2. Germline CDR1 is SGHTA and CDR2 is FQGNSA. J lost 6 bases, V lost 5 bases, and 7 bases had no gene match. There are 15 residues in the CDR3. This chain's CDR3 is CASSPGLADFNEQFF. The CDR3 bases are TGTGCCAGCAGCCCTGGACTAGCGGATTTCAATGAGCAGTTCTTC.

This clone was observed a few times. The CDR3 nucleotides are TGTGCCAGCAGCCCCGAGGGAGGATACACTGAAGCTTTCTTT. It is translated as CASSPEGGYTEAFF. The chain combines TRBV9 with TRBJ1-1; D gene ambiguous. V lost 4 bases and J 3 bases, leaving 13 bases between the germline ends. Germline-derived CDR1 and CDR2 are SGDLS and YYNGEE. This CDR3 is 14 amino acids long.

Concerning this clone itself: Other DNA sequences of this sample code for an identical CDR3. The chain carries TRBV19 and TRBJ2-6, with a weak D call TRBD1 (6 bases). CDR3 size: 15 residues. Germline V lookup: CDR1 LNHDA, CDR2 SQIVND (reference sequence). The V and J ends lost 4 bases and 4 bases respectively, with 11 bases between them. This CDR3 reads CASSRQVFGANVLTF. The CDR3 DNA is TGTGCCAGTAGTAGACAGGTATTCGGGGCCAACGTCCTGACTTTC.

J is TRBJ1-1 and V is TRBV21-1. TRBV21-1 is termed a pseudogene. This CDR3 is 15 amino acids long. The CDR3 bases are TGTGCCAGCAGCATCCCCCCGGGGTGCGGCACTGAAGCTTTCTTT. Translation: CASSIPPGCGTEAFF.

The chain has TRBV4-1 and TRBJ1-2; tentatively, D is TRBD1 (5 bases). This CDR3 contains 15 residues. Germline V gene sequence: CDR1 MGHRA, CDR2 YSYEKL. The V and J ends lost 4 bases and 3 bases respectively, with 15 bases between them. The CDR3 DNA is TGCGCCAGCAGCCCGTCACAGGCTAACTACTATGGCTACACCTTC. Translating it yields CASSPSQANYYGYTF.

V and J are TRBV10-3 and TRBJ1-5, with a weak D call TRBD1 (6 bases). The CDR3 totals 14 residues. The germline V gene has CDR1 ENHRY and CDR2 SYGVKD. V gave up 10 bases and J gave up 0 bases, with 13 bases separating them. As DNA, the CDR3 is TGTGCCAGCTCCCCGACAGGTAGCAATCAGCCCCAGCATTTT. Amino acid sequence: CASSPTGSNQPQHF.

The rearrangement joins TRBV11-2 to TRBJ2-7, with TRBD1 identical over 8 bases. V gave up 2 bases and J gave up 5 bases; unmatched junction bases: 5. This CDR3 contains 14 residues. Germline CDR1 and CDR2: SGHAT and FQNNGV. CDR3 in DNA: TGTGCCAGCAGCTTAATTCGGGACAGGAACGAGCAGTACTTC. Translated, it gives CASSLIRDRNEQYF.